This T cell receptor (beta chain) was recorded in a study of CD8+ T cells in alopecia areata. Overall study: Affected scalp percentage set treated patients' severity scores. Study conclusions and caveats: In lesional scalp, particularly from alopecia totalis/universalis, clonality was higher than in normal scalp.

On this clone: Its antigen is not known.

Once RNA had been extracted, it was reverse transcribed into cDNA to act as the sequencing template. TCRdb's copy holds only in-frame clones and misses some; the assay was immunoSEQ multiplex PCR. This table has roughly 190,000 clones, around 56% appearing once. Germline lookup yields CDR1 SGHDN and CDR2 FVKESK. V was shortened by 3 bases and J by 4 bases, with 10 bases between the two germline ends. The CDR3 spans 13 residues. The sample's treatment: oral pan-JAK inhibitor, 5-10 mg twice daily. Specimen: CD4+ T cells sorted from blood, collected at week 4, from a patient treated with tofacitinib. The receptor's source is a human donor with alopecia areata. The rearrangement joins TRBV14 to TRBJ2-7; D is unresolved. The CDR3 DNA is TGTGCCAGCAGCCAGGCAGGACGATACGAGCAGTACTTC. It codes for CASSQAGRYEQYF.